This is a list of T cell receptor beta chains from one sample in a study of Tregs in tolerant kidney transplant recipients. Here immunoSEQ multiplex PCR was the method, and the copy in TCRdb shows in-frame clones only, minus some. Among about 87,000 clones listed, roughly 93% were seen once. This material consisted of CD4+ T cells from blood, taken before the transplant. All receptors come from a human donor who received a combined kidney and bone marrow transplant. CDR3s include the opening cysteine and the closing phenylalanine or tryptophan. D genes are given only for firm matches. For some rows the clone size is stated as once, few or many, or as a class when expanded; others skip it.

abundance: -; d_gene: TRBD2; j_gene: TRBJ2-7; v_gene: TRBV7-2; CDR3aa: CASSLRGGASHYEQYF; CDR3nt: TGTGCCAGCAGCTTACGCGGGGGGGCTTCCCACTACGAGCAGTACTTC
abundance: -; d_gene: TRBD2; j_gene: TRBJ2-7; v_gene: TRBV7-9; CDR3aa: CASSFGLAGGPYEQYF; CDR3nt: TGTGCCAGCAGCTTCGGACTAGCGGGGGGGCCGTACGAGCAGTACTTC
abundance: -; d_gene: -; j_gene: TRBJ2-1; v_gene: TRBV1; CDR3aa: CTSSQDRPSGRVSNEQFF; CDR3nt: TGCACCAGCAGCCAAGATCGGCCTAGCGGGAGGGTCAGCAATGAGCAGTTCTTC
abundance: -; d_gene: -; j_gene: TRBJ1-2; v_gene: TRBV5-3; CDR3aa: CARSSPISGRGWYNYGYTF; CDR3nt: TGTGCCAGAAGCTCGCCAATCTCAGGTAGGGGGTGGTATAACTATGGCTACACCTTC
abundance: -; d_gene: TRBD1; j_gene: TRBJ2-1; v_gene: TRBV28; CDR3aa: CASSWGQAGQFF; CDR3nt: TGTGCCAGCAGTTGGGGACAGGCAGGGCAGTTCTTC
abundance: -; d_gene: -; j_gene: TRBJ1-6; v_gene: TRBV4-3; CDR3aa: CASSQGRAPLHF; CDR3nt: TGCGCCAGCAGCCAAGGGCGGGCACCCCTCCACTTT
abundance: -; d_gene: TRBD1; j_gene: TRBJ2-7; v_gene: TRBV11-2; CDR3aa: CASSLALGQGYEQYF; CDR3nt: TGTGCCAGCAGCTTAGCTCTGGGACAGGGGTACGAGCAGTACTTC
abundance: -; d_gene: TRBD2; j_gene: TRBJ2-7; v_gene: TRBV15; CDR3aa: CATSRDHAGGPMGGEQYF; CDR3nt: TGTGCCACCAGCAGAGATCATGCGGGAGGGCCGATGGGTGGCGAGCAGTACTTC
abundance: -; d_gene: TRBD2; j_gene: TRBJ2-7; v_gene: TRBV30; CDR3aa: CAWSVIRAGEQYF; CDR3nt: TGTGCCTGGAGTGTAATACGAGCGGGGGAGCAGTACTTC
abundance: -; d_gene: TRBD2; j_gene: TRBJ2-3; v_gene: TRBV6-4; CDR3aa: CASSISGSEDTQYF; CDR3nt: TGTGCCAGCAGTATTAGCGGGAGTGAAGATACGCAGTATTTT
abundance: -; d_gene: TRBD1; j_gene: TRBJ2-5; v_gene: TRBV18; CDR3aa: CASSQLTGGSQETQYF; CDR3nt: TGTGCCAGCTCACAACTGACAGGGGGTTCCCAAGAGACCCAGTACTTC
abundance: once; d_gene: -; j_gene: TRBJ2-5; v_gene: TRBV19; CDR3aa: CASSIVRQGGETQYF; CDR3nt: TGTGCCAGTAGTATAGTCAGACAGGGAGGCGAGACCCAGTACTTC
abundance: -; d_gene: TRBD2; j_gene: TRBJ2-1; v_gene: TRBV19; CDR3aa: CASQTSGYNEQFF; CDR3nt: TGTGCCAGTCAGACTAGCGGCTACAATGAGCAGTTCTTC
abundance: few; d_gene: TRBD1; j_gene: TRBJ1-1; v_gene: TRBV4-2; CDR3aa: CASSQPQGAEAFF; CDR3nt: TGTGCCAGCAGCCAACCGCAGGGGGCTGAAGCTTTCTTT
abundance: -; d_gene: -; j_gene: TRBJ1-1; v_gene: TRBV30; CDR3aa: CAWSGQMNTEAFF; CDR3nt: TGTGCCTGGAGTGGACAGATGAACACTGAAGCTTTCTTT
abundance: -; d_gene: TRBD1; j_gene: TRBJ1-4; v_gene: TRBV19; CDR3aa: CASSRDSNEKLFF; CDR3nt: TGTGCCAGTAGCCGGGACAGTAATGAAAAACTGTTTTTT
abundance: -; d_gene: -; j_gene: TRBJ1-5; v_gene: TRBV19; CDR3aa: CASSIGRVGNQPQHF; CDR3nt: TGTGCCAGTAGTATAGGTCGAGTGGGCAATCAGCCCCAGCATTTT
abundance: -; d_gene: -; j_gene: TRBJ2-1; v_gene: TRBV2; CDR3aa: CASRQSEQFF; CDR3nt: TGTGCCAGCAGACAATCGGAGCAGTTCTTC
abundance: -; d_gene: -; j_gene: TRBJ1-2; v_gene: TRBV9; CDR3aa: CASSVESTALEGYTF; CDR3nt: TGTGCCAGCAGCGTAGAAAGTACCGCCTTAGAGGGCTACACCTTC
abundance: -; d_gene: -; j_gene: TRBJ1-2; v_gene: TRBV20-1; CDR3aa: CSASAGYGYTF; CDR3nt: TGCAGTGCTAGTGCGGGCTATGGCTACACCTTC
abundance: few; d_gene: -; j_gene: TRBJ1-3; v_gene: TRBV13; CDR3aa: CASSLAGPSGNTIYF; CDR3nt: TGTGCCAGCAGCTTGGCAGGCCCCTCTGGAAACACCATATATTTT
abundance: -; d_gene: TRBD2; j_gene: TRBJ2-5; v_gene: TRBV5-4; CDR3aa: CASSLGLAGRETQYF; CDR3nt: TGTGCCAGCAGCCTGGGACTAGCGGGGAGGGAGACCCAGTACTTC
abundance: once; d_gene: TRBD2; j_gene: TRBJ2-1; v_gene: TRBV7-6; CDR3aa: CASSFSGNSYNEQFF; CDR3nt: TGTGCCAGCAGCTTTAGCGGGAACTCCTACAATGAGCAGTTCTTC
abundance: -; d_gene: TRBD1; j_gene: TRBJ1-1; v_gene: TRBV7-3; CDR3aa: CASSPWGTGLDEAFF; CDR3nt: TGTGCCAGCAGCCCTTGGGGGACAGGGCTTGATGAAGCTTTCTTT
abundance: once; d_gene: -; j_gene: TRBJ1-2; v_gene: TRBV18; CDR3aa: CASSPLRGNYGYTF; CDR3nt: TGTGCCAGCTCACCACTCAGGGGAAACTATGGCTACACCTTC
abundance: -; d_gene: -; j_gene: TRBJ2-3; v_gene: TRBV7-6; CDR3aa: CASSPEMGRTQYF; CDR3nt: TGTGCCAGCAGCCCGGAGATGGGTCGGACGCAGTATTTT
abundance: -; d_gene: -; j_gene: TRBJ1-2; v_gene: TRBV5-1; CDR3aa: CASSTAARINYGYTF; CDR3nt: TGCGCCAGCAGCACAGCCGCCAGGATTAACTATGGCTACACCTTC
abundance: few; d_gene: TRBD2; j_gene: TRBJ2-1; v_gene: TRBV6-1; CDR3aa: CASSDSPGLFNEQFF; CDR3nt: TGTGCCAGCAGCGATTCTCCGGGACTATTCAATGAGCAGTTCTTC
abundance: -; d_gene: -; j_gene: TRBJ1-2; v_gene: TRBV18; CDR3aa: CASSPKAVGGAINYGYTF; CDR3nt: TGTGCCAGCTCACCGAAGGCCGTAGGGGGGGCGATTAACTATGGCTACACCTTC
abundance: -; d_gene: -; j_gene: TRBJ1-2; v_gene: TRBV5-1; CDR3aa: CASSFAGGAGGYTF; CDR3nt: TGCGCCAGCAGCTTCGCGGGGGGGGCAGGTGGCTACACCTTC
abundance: -; d_gene: -; j_gene: TRBJ1-3; v_gene: TRBV5-1; CDR3aa: CASSLASNRNTIYF; CDR3nt: TGCGCCAGCAGCTTGGCCTCAAACAGGAACACCATATATTTT
abundance: few; d_gene: -; j_gene: TRBJ2-7; v_gene: TRBV5-6; CDR3aa: CASSLDVTYSYEQYF; CDR3nt: TGTGCCAGCAGCTTGGATGTCACCTACTCCTACGAGCAGTACTTC
abundance: -; d_gene: -; j_gene: TRBJ1-2; v_gene: TRBV11-2; CDR3aa: CASSFSTNYGYTF; CDR3nt: TGTGCCAGCAGCTTTAGTACTAACTATGGCTACACCTTC
abundance: once; d_gene: TRBD2; j_gene: TRBJ2-5; v_gene: TRBV9; CDR3aa: CASSVGGGGRLETQYF; CDR3nt: TGTGCCAGCAGCGTAGGGGGGGGAGGGCGCCTTGAGACCCAGTACTTC
abundance: -; d_gene: -; j_gene: TRBJ2-2; v_gene: TRBV7-2; CDR3aa: CASSLGFFTGELFF; CDR3nt: TGTGCCAGCAGCTTAGGTTTCTTTACCGGGGAGCTGTTTTTT
abundance: -; d_gene: -; j_gene: TRBJ2-1; v_gene: TRBV7-6; CDR3aa: CASSPLPGNEQFF; CDR3nt: TGTGCCAGCAGCCCTCTCCCGGGCAATGAGCAGTTCTTC
abundance: -; d_gene: -; j_gene: TRBJ1-6; v_gene: TRBV5-1; CDR3aa: CASSLLAGQDFNSPLHF; CDR3nt: TGCGCCAGCAGCTTGCTTGCTGGGCAGGATTTTAATTCGCCCCTCCACTTT
abundance: -; d_gene: -; j_gene: TRBJ1-5; v_gene: TRBV19; CDR3aa: CASSIQGWNQPQHF; CDR3nt: TGTGCCAGTAGTATACAGGGGTGGAATCAGCCCCAGCATTTT
abundance: -; d_gene: TRBD1; j_gene: TRBJ1-1; v_gene: TRBV6-1; CDR3aa: CASAKGWGQRTEAFF; CDR3nt: TGTGCCAGCGCAAAAGGGTGGGGACAGCGCACTGAAGCTTTCTTT
abundance: -; d_gene: -; j_gene: TRBJ2-1; v_gene: TRBV19; CDR3aa: CASSIAGKMSYNEQFF; CDR3nt: TGTGCCAGTAGTATAGCAGGGAAAATGTCCTACAATGAGCAGTTCTTC
abundance: -; d_gene: -; j_gene: TRBJ1-1; v_gene: TRBV2; CDR3aa: CASSELGHVNTEAFF; CDR3nt: TGTGCCAGCAGTGAACTGGGACACGTGAACACTGAAGCTTTCTTT
abundance: -; d_gene: -; j_gene: TRBJ2-5; v_gene: TRBV5-1; CDR3aa: CASSSSRRGFETQYF; CDR3nt: TGCGCCAGCAGCTCCTCACGTCGAGGGTTTGAGACCCAGTACTTC
abundance: -; d_gene: TRBD1; j_gene: TRBJ2-6; v_gene: TRBV5-1; CDR3aa: CASSLLGQGVSGANVLTF; CDR3nt: TGCGCCAGCAGCTTGCTGGGACAGGGGGTGTCTGGGGCCAACGTCCTGACTTTC
abundance: -; d_gene: TRBD1; j_gene: TRBJ1-3; v_gene: TRBV7-6; CDR3aa: CASSLTRTGARLSGNTIYF; CDR3nt: TGTGCCAGCAGCTTAACTCGGACAGGGGCCAGACTCTCTGGAAACACCATATATTTT
abundance: -; d_gene: -; j_gene: TRBJ2-3; v_gene: TRBV7-2; CDR3aa: CASSLVGDTTTDTQYF; CDR3nt: TGTGCCAGCAGCTTAGTCGGGGACACGACGACAGATACGCAGTATTTT
abundance: -; d_gene: -; j_gene: TRBJ2-3; v_gene: TRBV7-9; CDR3aa: CASSFPSGSSDTQYF; CDR3nt: TGTGCCAGCAGCTTTCCGTCCGGGTCCTCCGATACGCAGTATTTT
abundance: -; d_gene: TRBD1; j_gene: TRBJ1-3; v_gene: TRBV19; CDR3aa: CASSAGTVGNTIYF; CDR3nt: TGTGCCAGTAGTGCCGGGACAGTTGGAAACACCATATATTTT
abundance: -; d_gene: -; j_gene: TRBJ1-2; v_gene: TRBV6-1; CDR3aa: CASSDPSNRGIRDGYTF; CDR3nt: TGTGCCAGCAGTGACCCATCTAACCGGGGGATAAGGGATGGCTACACCTTC
abundance: -; d_gene: TRBD1; j_gene: TRBJ2-7; v_gene: TRBV6-5; CDR3aa: CASRGDRAPYEQYF; CDR3nt: TGTGCCAGCAGAGGGGACAGAGCTCCTTACGAGCAGTACTTC
abundance: -; d_gene: -; j_gene: TRBJ1-4; v_gene: TRBV7-8; CDR3aa: CASKGGTIGLGEKLFF; CDR3nt: TGTGCCAGCAAAGGGGGGACTATAGGGCTTGGCGAAAAACTGTTTTTT
abundance: -; d_gene: -; j_gene: TRBJ2-6; v_gene: TRBV19; CDR3aa: CASSISQAGANVLTF; CDR3nt: TGTGCCAGTAGTATATCTCAGGCTGGGGCCAACGTCCTGACTTTC
abundance: -; d_gene: -; j_gene: TRBJ2-5; v_gene: TRBV19; CDR3aa: CASSPRWTSETQYF; CDR3nt: TGTGCCAGTAGTCCGAGATGGACTTCAGAGACCCAGTACTTC
abundance: once; d_gene: -; j_gene: TRBJ2-7; v_gene: TRBV6-5; CDR3aa: CASSSHQGSYEQYF; CDR3nt: TGTGCCAGCTCCTCTCACCAGGGCTCCTACGAGCAGTACTTC
abundance: -; d_gene: -; j_gene: TRBJ2-5; v_gene: TRBV11-2; CDR3aa: CASSFGSRRETQYF; CDR3nt: TGTGCCAGCAGCTTCGGGAGTAGGCGAGAGACCCAGTACTTC
abundance: -; d_gene: -; j_gene: TRBJ2-7; v_gene: TRBV11-3; CDR3aa: CASSFQGSTYSYEQYF; CDR3nt: TGTGCCAGCAGCTTTCAGGGTAGTACTTACTCCTACGAGCAGTACTTC
abundance: -; d_gene: -; j_gene: TRBJ2-7; v_gene: TRBV7-2; CDR3aa: CASNLGNSPYEQYF; CDR3nt: TGTGCCAGCAACTTAGGAAACAGTCCCTACGAGCAGTACTTC
abundance: -; d_gene: -; j_gene: TRBJ2-2; v_gene: TRBV4-3; CDR3aa: CASSQDLRGLTNTGELFF; CDR3nt: TGCGCCAGCAGCCAAGATCTAAGAGGACTGACGAACACCGGGGAGCTGTTTTTT